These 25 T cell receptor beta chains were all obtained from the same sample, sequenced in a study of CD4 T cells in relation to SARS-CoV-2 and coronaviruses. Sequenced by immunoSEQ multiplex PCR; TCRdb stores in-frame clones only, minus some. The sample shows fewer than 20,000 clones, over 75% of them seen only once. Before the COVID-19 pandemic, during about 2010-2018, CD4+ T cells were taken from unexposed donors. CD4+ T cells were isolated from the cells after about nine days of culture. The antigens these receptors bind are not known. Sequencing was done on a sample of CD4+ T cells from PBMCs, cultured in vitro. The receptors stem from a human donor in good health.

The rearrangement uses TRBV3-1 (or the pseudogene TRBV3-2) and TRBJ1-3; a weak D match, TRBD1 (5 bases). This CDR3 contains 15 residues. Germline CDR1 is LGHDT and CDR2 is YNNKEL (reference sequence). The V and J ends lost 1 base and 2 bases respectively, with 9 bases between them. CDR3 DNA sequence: TGTGCCAGCAGCCAAGGGCGGGGGACTGGAAACACCATATATTTT. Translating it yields CASSQGRGTGNTIYF.

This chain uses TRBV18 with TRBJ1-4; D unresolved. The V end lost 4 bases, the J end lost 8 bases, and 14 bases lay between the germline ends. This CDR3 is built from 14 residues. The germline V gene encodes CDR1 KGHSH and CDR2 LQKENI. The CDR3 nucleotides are TGTGCCAGCTCACTAGCAGGATCCAGGGAAAAACTGTTTTTT. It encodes CASSLAGSREKLFF.

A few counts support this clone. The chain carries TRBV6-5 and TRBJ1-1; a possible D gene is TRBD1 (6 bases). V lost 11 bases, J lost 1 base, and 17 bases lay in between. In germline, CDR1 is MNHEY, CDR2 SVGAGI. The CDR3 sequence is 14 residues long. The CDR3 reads CAATPARGNTEAFF. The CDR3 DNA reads TGTGCCGCTACCCCCGCCAGGGGGAACACTGAAGCTTTCTTT.

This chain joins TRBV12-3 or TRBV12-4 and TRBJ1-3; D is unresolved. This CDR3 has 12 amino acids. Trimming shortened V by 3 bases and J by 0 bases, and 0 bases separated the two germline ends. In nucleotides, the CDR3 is TGTGCCAGCAGTTTCTCTGGAAACACCATATATTTT. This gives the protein CASSFSGNTIYF.

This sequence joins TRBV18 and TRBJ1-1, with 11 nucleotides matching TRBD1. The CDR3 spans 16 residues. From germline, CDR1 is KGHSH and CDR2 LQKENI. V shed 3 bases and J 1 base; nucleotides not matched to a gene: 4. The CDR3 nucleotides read TGTGCCAGCTCACCGGGGACAGGGGGACGGAACACTGAAGCTTTCTTT. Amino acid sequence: CASSPGTGGRNTEAFF.

CDR3 sequence reads: CAWSVPLPRETQYF. In DNA form, the CDR3 reads TGTGCCTGGAGTGTCCCCCTCCCAAGAGAAACGCAGTATTTT. The V call is TRBV30, the J call TRBJ2-3; no firm D call. V dropped 0 bases and J dropped 9 bases, with 16 bases sitting between them. The CDR3 is 14 residues long. Per the germline V gene, CDR1 is GTSNPN and CDR2 is SVGIG (reference sequence).

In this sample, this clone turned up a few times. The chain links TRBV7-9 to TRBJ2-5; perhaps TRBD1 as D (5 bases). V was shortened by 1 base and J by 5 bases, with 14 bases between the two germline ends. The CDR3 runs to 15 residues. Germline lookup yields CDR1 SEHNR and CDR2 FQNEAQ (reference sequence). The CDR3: CASSLDGREGETQYF. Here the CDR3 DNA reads TGTGCCAGCAGCTTAGACGGCAGGGAAGGCGAGACCCAGTACTTC.

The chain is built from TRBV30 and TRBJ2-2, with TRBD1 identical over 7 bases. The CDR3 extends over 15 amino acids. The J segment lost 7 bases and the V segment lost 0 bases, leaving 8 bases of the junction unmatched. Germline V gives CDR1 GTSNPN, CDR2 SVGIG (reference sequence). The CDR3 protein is CAWSVLRGRIGELFF. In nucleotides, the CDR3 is TGTGCCTGGAGTGTACTAAGGGGGCGTATCGGGGAGCTGTTTTTT.

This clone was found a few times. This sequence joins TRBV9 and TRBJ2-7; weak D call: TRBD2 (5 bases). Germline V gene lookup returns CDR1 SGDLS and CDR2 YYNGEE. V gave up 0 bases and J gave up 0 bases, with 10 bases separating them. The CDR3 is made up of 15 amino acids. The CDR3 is CASSVAGSSSYEQYF. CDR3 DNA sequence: TGTGCCAGCAGCGTAGCGGGGTCGAGCTCCTACGAGCAGTACTTC.

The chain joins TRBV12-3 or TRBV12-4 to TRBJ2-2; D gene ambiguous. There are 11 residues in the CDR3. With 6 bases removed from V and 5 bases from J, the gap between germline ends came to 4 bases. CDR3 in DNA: TGTGCCAGCAGATTTACCGGGGAGCTGTTTTTT. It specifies CASRFTGELFF.

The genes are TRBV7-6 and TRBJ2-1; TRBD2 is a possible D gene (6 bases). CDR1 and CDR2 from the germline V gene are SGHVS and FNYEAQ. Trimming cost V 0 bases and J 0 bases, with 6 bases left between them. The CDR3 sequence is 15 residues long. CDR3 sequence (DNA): TGTGCCAGCAGCTTAGCCGGGAGCTCCTACAATGAGCAGTTCTTC. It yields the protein CASSLAGSSYNEQFF.

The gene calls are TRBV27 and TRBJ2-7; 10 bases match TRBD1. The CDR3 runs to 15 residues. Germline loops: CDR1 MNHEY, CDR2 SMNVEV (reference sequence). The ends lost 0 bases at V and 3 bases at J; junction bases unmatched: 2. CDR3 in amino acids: CASSLSGTGVYEQYF. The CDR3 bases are TGTGCCAGCAGTTTATCAGGGACAGGGGTCTACGAGCAGTACTTC.

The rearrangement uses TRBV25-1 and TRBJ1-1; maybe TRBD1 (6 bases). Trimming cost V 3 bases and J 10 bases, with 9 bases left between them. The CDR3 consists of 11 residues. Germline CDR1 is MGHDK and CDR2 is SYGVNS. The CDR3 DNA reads TGTGCCAGCAGTGACACAGGGATAGCTTTCTTT. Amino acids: CASSDTGIAFF.

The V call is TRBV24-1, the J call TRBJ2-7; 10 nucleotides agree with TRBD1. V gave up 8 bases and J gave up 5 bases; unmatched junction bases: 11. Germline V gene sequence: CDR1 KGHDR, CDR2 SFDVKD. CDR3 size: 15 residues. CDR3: CATTSPGQGIDEQYF. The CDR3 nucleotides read TGTGCCACCACATCACCGGGACAGGGGATAGACGAGCAGTACTTC.

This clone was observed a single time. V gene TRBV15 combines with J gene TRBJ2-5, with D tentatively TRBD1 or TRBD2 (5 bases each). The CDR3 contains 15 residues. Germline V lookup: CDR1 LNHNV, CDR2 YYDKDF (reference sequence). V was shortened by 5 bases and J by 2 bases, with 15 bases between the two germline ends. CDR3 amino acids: CATSPPGAGQETQYF. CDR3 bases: TGTGCCACCAGCCCCCCCGGGGCAGGGCAAGAGACCCAGTACTTC.

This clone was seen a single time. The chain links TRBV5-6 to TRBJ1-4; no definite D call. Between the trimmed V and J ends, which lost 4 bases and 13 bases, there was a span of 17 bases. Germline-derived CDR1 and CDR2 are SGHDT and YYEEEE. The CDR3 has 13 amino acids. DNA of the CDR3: TGTGCCAGCAGCCCCCACCGGGGTACTGGACTGTTTTTT. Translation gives CASSPHRGTGLFF.

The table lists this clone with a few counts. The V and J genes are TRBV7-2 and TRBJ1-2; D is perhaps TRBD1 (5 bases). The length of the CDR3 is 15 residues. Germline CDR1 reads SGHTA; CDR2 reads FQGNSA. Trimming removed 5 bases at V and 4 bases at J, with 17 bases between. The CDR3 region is CASSQNRAGGYGYTF. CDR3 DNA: TGTGCCAGCAGCCAAAATAGGGCCGGGGGCTATGGCTACACCTTC.

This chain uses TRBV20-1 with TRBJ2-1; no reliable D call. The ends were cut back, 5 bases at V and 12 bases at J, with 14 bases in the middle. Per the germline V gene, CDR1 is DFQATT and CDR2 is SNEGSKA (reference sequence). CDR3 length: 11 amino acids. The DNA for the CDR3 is TGCAGTGCTCCCGTCACAGAGGTGCAGTTCTTC. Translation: CSAPVTEVQFF.

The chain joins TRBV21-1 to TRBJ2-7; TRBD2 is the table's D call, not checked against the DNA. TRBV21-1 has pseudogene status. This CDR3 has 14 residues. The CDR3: CASSKALEGYEQYF. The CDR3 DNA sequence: TGTGCCAGCAGCAAAGCGCTCGAGGGTTACGAGCAGTACTTC.

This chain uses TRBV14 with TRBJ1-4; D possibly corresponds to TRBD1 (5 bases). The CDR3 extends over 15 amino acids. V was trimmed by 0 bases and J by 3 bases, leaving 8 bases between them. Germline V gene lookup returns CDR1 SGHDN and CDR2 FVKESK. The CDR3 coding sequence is TGTGCCAGCAGCCAAGATCTAGGGGCTAATGAAAAACTGTTTTTT. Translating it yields CASSQDLGANEKLFF. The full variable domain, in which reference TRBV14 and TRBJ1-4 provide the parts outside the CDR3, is EAGVTQFPSHSVIEKGQTVTLRCDPISGHDNLYWYRRVMGKEIKFLLHFVKESKQDESGMPNNRFLAERTGGTYSTLKVQPAELEDSGVYFCASSQDLGANEKLFFGSGTQLSVL.

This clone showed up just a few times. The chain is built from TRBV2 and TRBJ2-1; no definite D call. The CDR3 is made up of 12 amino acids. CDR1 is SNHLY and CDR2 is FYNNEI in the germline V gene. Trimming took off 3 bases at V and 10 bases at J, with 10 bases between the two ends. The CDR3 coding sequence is TGTGCCAGCAGTGAGAGAGAATACGAGCAGTTCTTC. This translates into CASSEREYEQFF.

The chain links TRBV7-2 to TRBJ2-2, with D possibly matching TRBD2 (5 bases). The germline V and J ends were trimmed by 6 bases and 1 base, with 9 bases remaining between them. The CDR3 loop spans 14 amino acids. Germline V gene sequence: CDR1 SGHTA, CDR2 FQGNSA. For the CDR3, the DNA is TGTGCCAGCAGGCCTAGCAGGAACACCGGGGAGCTGTTTTTT. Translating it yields CASRPSRNTGELFF.

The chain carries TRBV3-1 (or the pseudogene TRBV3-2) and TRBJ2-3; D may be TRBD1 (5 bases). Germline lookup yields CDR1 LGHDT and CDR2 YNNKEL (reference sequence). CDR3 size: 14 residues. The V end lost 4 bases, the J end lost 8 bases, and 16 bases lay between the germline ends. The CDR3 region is CASSPPGLQGTQYF. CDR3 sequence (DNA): TGTGCCAGCAGCCCCCCAGGCCTTCAGGGTACGCAGTATTTT.

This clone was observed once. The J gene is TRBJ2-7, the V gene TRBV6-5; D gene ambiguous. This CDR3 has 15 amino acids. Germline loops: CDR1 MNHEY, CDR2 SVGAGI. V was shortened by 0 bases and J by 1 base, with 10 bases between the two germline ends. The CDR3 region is CASSYSQAQSYEQYF. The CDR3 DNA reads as TGTGCCAGCAGTTACTCTCAGGCCCAATCCTACGAGCAGTACTTC.

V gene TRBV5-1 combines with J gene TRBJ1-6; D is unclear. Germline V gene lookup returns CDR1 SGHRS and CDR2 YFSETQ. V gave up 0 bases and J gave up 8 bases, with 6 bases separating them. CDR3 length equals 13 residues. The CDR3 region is CASSLVQDSPLHF. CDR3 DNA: TGCGCCAGCAGCTTGGTGCAGGATTCACCCCTCCACTTT.